This TCR beta chain comes out of a study of blood T cell repertoires in COVID-19. Across the study: Samples came from the United States, Italy and Spain, spanning acute and convalescent COVID-19. Sample material is recorded as cDNA or gDNA derived from T cells, B-cell-depleted T cells, or PBMCs.

The CDR3 runs to 13 residues. Germline assignment: CDR1 LNHNV and CDR2 YYDKDF (reference sequence). The V end was cut by 0 bases, the J end by 6 bases, with 7 bases between. Per the original methods: Amplified reference gene primers provided the basis for estimating nucleated cell counts. TCRdb's copy holds only in-frame clones and misses some; the assay was immunoSEQ multiplex PCR. The V and J calls and clone size come from that table; D and trimming were worked out from the DNA. The table includes 300,000 or so clones, approximately 88% detected once. V gene TRBV15 combines with J gene TRBJ2-3, with no clear D. This TCR came from a woman aged 30 to 39 who had recovered from COVID-19. Specimen: peripheral blood. The CDR3 nucleotides read TGTGCCACCAGCAGAGATAACGGGGATACGCAGTATTTT. Its protein product is CATSRDNGDTQYF.